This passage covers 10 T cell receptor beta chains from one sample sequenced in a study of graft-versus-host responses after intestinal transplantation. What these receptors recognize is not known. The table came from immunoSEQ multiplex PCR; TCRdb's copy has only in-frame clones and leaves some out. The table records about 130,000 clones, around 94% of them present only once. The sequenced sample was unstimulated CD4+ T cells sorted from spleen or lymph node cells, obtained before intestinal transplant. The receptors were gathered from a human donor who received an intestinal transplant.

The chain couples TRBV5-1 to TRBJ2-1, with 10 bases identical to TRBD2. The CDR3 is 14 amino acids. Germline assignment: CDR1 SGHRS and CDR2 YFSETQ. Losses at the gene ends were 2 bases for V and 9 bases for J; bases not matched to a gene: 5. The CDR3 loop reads CASSLSSGGAEQFF. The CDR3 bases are TGCGCCAGCAGCTTATCAAGCGGGGGGGCTGAGCAGTTCTTC.

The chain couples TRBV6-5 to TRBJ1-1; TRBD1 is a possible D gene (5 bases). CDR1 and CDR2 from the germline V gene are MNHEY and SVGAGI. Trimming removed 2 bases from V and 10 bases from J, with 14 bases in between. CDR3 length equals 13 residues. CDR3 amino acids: CASSYGGTRVAFF. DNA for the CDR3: TGTGCCAGCAGTTACGGGGGGACCCGTGTAGCTTTCTTT.

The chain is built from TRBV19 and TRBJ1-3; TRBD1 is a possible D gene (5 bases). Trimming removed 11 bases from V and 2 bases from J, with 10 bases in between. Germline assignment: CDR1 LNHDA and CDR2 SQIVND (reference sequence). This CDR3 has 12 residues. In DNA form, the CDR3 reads TGTGCCTCGGGGCTTACTGGAAACACCATATATTTT. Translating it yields CASGLTGNTIYF.

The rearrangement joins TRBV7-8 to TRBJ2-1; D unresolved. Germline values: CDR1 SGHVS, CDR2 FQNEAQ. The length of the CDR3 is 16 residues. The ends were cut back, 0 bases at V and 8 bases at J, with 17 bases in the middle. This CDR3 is CASSLAWPRRSDEQFF. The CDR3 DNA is TGTGCCAGCAGCTTAGCTTGGCCCCGGAGAAGCGATGAGCAGTTCTTC.

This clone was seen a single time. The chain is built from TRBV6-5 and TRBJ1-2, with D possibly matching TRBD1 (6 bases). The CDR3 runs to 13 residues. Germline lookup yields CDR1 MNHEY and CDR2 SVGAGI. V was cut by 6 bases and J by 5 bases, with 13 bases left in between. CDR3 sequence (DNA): TGTGCCAGCAGAGCTACAGGGTTTTATGGCTACACCTTC. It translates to CASRATGFYGYTF.

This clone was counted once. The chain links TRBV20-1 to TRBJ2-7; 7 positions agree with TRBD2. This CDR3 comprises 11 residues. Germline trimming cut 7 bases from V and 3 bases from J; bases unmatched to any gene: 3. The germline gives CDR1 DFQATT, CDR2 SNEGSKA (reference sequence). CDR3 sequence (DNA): TGCAGTGTTCCGGGGGGCTACGAGCAGTACTTC. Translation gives CSVPGGYEQYF.

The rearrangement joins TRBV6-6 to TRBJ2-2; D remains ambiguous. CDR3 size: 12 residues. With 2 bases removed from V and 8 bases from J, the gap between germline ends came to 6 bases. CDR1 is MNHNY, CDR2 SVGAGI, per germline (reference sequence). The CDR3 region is CASSYRQGELFF. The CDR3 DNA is TGTGCCAGCAGTTACAGGCAAGGGGAGCTGTTTTTT.

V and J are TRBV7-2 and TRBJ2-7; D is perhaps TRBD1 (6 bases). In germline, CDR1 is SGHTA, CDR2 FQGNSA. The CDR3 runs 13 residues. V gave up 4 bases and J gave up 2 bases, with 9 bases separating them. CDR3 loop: CASSSTGTYEQYF. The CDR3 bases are TGTGCCAGCAGCTCGACAGGTACCTACGAGCAGTACTTC.

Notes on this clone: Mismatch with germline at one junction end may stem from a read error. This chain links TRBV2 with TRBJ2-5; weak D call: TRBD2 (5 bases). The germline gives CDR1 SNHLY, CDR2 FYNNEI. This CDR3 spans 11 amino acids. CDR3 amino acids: CASGTGSLFHF. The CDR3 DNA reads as TGTGCCAGCGGAACTGGGAGTCTATTCCACTTC.

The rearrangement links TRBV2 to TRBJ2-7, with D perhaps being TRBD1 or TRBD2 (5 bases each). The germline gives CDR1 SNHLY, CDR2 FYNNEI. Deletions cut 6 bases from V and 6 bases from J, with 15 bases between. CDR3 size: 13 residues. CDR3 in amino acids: CASRPDQGREQYF. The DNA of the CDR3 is TGTGCCAGCAGGCCAGACCAGGGACGCGAGCAGTACTTC.